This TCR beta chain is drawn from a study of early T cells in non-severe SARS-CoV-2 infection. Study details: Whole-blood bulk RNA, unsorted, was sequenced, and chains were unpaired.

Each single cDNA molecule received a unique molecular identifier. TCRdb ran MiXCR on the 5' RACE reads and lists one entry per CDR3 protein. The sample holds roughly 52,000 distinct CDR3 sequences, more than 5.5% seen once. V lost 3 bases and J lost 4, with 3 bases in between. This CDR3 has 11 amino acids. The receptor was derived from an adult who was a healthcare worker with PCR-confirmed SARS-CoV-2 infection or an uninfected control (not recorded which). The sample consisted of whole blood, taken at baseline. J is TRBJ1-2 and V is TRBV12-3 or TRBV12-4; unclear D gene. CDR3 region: CASSFSYGYTF. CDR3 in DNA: TGTGCCAGCAGTTTCAGCTATGGCTACACCTTC.